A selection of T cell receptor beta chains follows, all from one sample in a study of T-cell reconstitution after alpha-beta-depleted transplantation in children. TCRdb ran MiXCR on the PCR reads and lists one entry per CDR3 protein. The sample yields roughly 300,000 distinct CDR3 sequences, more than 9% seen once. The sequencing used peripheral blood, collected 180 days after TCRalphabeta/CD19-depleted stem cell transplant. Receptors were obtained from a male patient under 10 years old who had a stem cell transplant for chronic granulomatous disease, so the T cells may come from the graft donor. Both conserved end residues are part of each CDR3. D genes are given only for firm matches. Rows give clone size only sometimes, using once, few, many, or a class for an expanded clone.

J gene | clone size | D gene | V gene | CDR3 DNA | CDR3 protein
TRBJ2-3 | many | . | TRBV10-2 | TGCGCCAGCAGTGAGGAGATCCTTTCCACAGATACGCAGTATTTT | CASSEEILSTDTQYF
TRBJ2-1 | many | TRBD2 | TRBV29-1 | TGCAGCGTTCTAGCGGGAGGAACCTACAATGAGCAGTTCTTC | CSVLAGGTYNEQFF
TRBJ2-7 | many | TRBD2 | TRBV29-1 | TGCAGCGCTGGTGGGGGACTAGCGGGATCCTACGAGCAGTACTTC | CSAGGGLAGSYEQYF
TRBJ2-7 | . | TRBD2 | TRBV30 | TGTGCGGTCCACAGAGGGACTAGCGGGAACGGGTACGAGCAGTACTTC | CAVHRGTSGNGYEQYF
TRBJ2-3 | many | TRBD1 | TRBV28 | TGTGCCAGCAGTCACCCACAGGGGGCCACAGATACGCAGTATTTT | CASSHPQGATDTQYF
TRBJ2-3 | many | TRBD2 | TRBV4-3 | TGCGCCAGCAGCCAAGACTTACTAGCGGGGGGTCCGGATACGCAGTATTTT | CASSQDLLAGGPDTQYF
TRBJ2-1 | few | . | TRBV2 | TGTGCCAGCAGTGAACCCCGAGGGGGACTAAACAATGAGCAGTTCTTC | CASSEPRGGLNNEQFF
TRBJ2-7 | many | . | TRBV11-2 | TGTGCCAGCAGCTTAGCCCTACGACAAGAGCAGTACTTC | CASSLALRQEQYF
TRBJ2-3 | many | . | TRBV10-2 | TGCGCCAGCAGCCCAGGGGGGCTCACAGATACGCAGTATTTT | CASSPGGLTDTQYF
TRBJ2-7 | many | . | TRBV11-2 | TGTGCCAGCAGCCCAACATCGGGAATAAGTTGGGAGCAGTACTTC | CASSPTSGISWEQYF
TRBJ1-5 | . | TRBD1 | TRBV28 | TGTACCAGCAGTTTCCGTGACAGGGGAGATTTTCAGCCCCAGCATTTT | CTSSFRDRGDFQPQHF
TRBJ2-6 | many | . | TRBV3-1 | TGTGCCAGCAGCCAAAGGGGGGGGGACTCCTCTTCCCCTGGGGCCAACGTCCTGACTTTC | CASSQRGGDSSSPGANVLTF
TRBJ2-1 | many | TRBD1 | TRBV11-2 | TGTGCCAGCAGCTTAGATCCGACAGGGGCCTACAATGAGCAGTTCTTC | CASSLDPTGAYNEQFF
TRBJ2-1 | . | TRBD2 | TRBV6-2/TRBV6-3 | TGTGCCAGCGGGTTAGCGGGACCCTACAATGAGCAGTTCTTC | CASGLAGPYNEQFF
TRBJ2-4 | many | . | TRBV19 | TGTGCCAGTTCGCAAGATTTTGACATTCAGTACTTC | CASSQDFDIQYF
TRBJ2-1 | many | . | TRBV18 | TGTGCCAGCTCCCAAGATGTTCGGGCGTACAATGAGCAGTTCTTC | CASSQDVRAYNEQFF
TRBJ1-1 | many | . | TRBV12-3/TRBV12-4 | TGTGCCAGCAGTTTCGGCGCAGCCCCAATAGGCGTGGACACTGAAGCTTTCTTT | CASSFGAAPIGVDTEAFF
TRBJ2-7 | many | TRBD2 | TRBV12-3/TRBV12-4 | TGTGCCAGCAGTTCCGGGACTAGCGGGAGATTAGACTACGAGCAGTACTTC | CASSSGTSGRLDYEQYF
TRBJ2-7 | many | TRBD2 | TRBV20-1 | TGCAGTGCTAGACTAGCGGGGGAATCCTACGAGCAGTACTTC | CSARLAGESYEQYF
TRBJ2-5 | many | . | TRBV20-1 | TGCAGTGCCGGTCTGGACGGCCCCACCCAAGAGACCCAGTACTTC | CSAGLDGPTQETQYF
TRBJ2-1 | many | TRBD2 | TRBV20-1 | TGCAGTGCTAGGGGCCAGCGGGAGAACAATGAGCAGTTCTTC | CSARGQRENNEQFF
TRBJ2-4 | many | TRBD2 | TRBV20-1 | TGCAGTGCTAGAGATTTTAAAGCGGGAGGAGTAGTGATGGGCATTCAGTACTTC | CSARDFKAGGVVMGIQYF
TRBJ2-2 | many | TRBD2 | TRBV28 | TGTGCCAGCAGTTTCATTGGACTAGCGGGCCCTCCCGGGGAGCTGTTTTTT | CASSFIGLAGPPGELFF
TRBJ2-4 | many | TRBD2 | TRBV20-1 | TGCAGTGCTAGAGAAGGGACTAGCGGGAGTGTCATTCAGTACTTC | CSAREGTSGSVIQYF
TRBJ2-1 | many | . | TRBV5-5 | TGTGCCAGCAGCTTACCGGGTTTGACCATTAATGAGCAGTTCTTC | CASSLPGLTINEQFF
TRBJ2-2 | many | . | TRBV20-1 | TGCAGTGCTAGAAGGGGCACCGGGGAGCTGTTTTTT | CSARRGTGELFF